The present TCR beta chain was sequenced within a study of blood T cell repertoires in COVID-19. The overall study: The United States, Italy and Spain provided the acute and convalescent COVID-19 samples.

Generated by immunoSEQ multiplex PCR, the TCRdb table keeps only in-frame clones and is missing some. This table has approximately 320,000 clones, roughly 85% appearing once. This TCR derives from a human donor in a cohort sampled during active COVID-19. Specimen: peripheral blood.

CDR3 nucleotides: TGTGCCAGCAGTTACTTTGAGGGGGCCGACAATGAGCAGTTCTTC. Amino acids: CASSYFEGADNEQFF. The chain links TRBV6-5 to TRBJ2-1, with 7 positions matching TRBD1. The CDR3 loop spans 15 amino acids. Germline V gene lookup returns CDR1 MNHEY and CDR2 SVGAGI. V was clipped by 1 base and J by 5 bases; unmatched bases: 5.